This TCR beta chain was captured in a study of CXCR3-negative and CXCR3-positive naive CD8 T cells. On this clonotype: What it recognizes is unknown.

The germline V gene encodes CDR1 MNHEY and CDR2 SMNVEV (reference sequence). CDR3 length: 16 residues. Study results and limitations: The TRB CDR3s that CXCR3-positive naive cells carried were more hydrophobic than those of CXCR3-negative naive cells.

TRB cDNA libraries were made by UMI-labeled 5' RACE. TCRdb re-called the 5' RACE reads; every CDR3 protein appears as one record, without DNA. Its listing shows some 150,000 distinct CDR3 sequences. The rearrangement links TRBV27 to TRBJ2-5; without DNA, the TCRdb call of TRBD2 cannot be checked. This receptor was obtained from a human donor in good health. Some clones in this sample may be carry-over from other donors' samples. The specimen was naive CXCR3+ CD8+ T cells from blood. The subset here: CD45RO-CCR7+CD27+CD95- naive CD8+ T cells expressing CXCR3 (TNR3+). CDR3 residues: CASSSHSGGYQETQYF.